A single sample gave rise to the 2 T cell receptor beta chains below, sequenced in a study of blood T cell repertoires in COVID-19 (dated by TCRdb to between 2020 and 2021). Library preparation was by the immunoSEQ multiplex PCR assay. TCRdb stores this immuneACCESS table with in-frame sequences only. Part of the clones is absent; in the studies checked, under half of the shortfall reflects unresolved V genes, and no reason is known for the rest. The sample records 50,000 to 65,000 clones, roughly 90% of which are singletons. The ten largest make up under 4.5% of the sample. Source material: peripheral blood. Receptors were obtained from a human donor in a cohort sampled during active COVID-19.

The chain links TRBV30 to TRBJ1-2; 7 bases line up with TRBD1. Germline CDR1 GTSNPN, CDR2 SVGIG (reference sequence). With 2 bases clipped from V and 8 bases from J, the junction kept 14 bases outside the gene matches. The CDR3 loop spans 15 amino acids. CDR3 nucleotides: TGTGCCTGGAGTATCAATCAGGGGGGATTGGGAGGCTACACCTTC. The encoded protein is CAWSINQGGLGGYTF.

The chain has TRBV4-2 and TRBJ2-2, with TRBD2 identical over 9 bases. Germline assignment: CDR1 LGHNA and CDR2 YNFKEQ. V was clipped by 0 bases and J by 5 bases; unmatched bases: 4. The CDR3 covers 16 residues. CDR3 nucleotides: TGTGCCAGCAGCCAAGACGGGACTAGCTGGACCGGGGAGCTGTTTTTT. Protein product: CASSQDGTSWTGELFF.